What follows describes a single T cell receptor beta chain. At least ten counts were recorded for this clonotype. The clone's antigen remains unknown. Base qualities are not at hand, and no much larger clone is one base apart. V and J are trimmed by 3 bases and 3 bases, and the gene matches miss 5 bases of the junction. CDR1 is given as SGHVS and CDR2 as FQNEAQ, both from the germline V gene. Including cysteine and phenylalanine, the CDR3 has 15 amino acids. This entry keeps only the CDR3 DNA: 45 bases, framed from base 1. This sample stems from a study of neurological immune-mediated disorders (dated by TCRdb to between 2018 and 2020). Turning to the overall study: Of the roughly 34 multiple sclerosis patients, some 30 had relapsing-remitting MS and 3 had secondary progressive MS. Peripheral blood TCR-beta repertoires from HTLV-I-associated myelopathy (HAM/TSP) patients, multiple sclerosis patients and healthy controls were compared by UMI-based sequencing. Longitudinal samples, technical triplicates and paired sorted CD4+ and CD8+ T-cell subsets, alongside PBMC samples, were included among the roughly 98 TCR-beta libraries. The cohort included 60 to 75 subjects: approximately 14 with HAM/TSP, approximately 34 with multiple sclerosis, and around 20 healthy controls. On the study overall, not on this receptor specifically: In phylogenetic analysis, the repertoires of 18 of 34 MS patients grouped into a cluster of related CDR3 sequences, which suggests a possible signature at the repertoire level. TCR clonal expansion was highest in HAM/TSP patients and lowest in MS patients, with MS patients falling below even healthy controls. No clinical or MRI features were associated with the MS cluster, and the authors said that larger cohorts are needed. Expanded clones from different subjects shared no identical CDR3 amino acid sequences, which suggests that TCR-beta repertoires were private in all groups.

For unsorted PBMC libraries, 2 million PBMCs were used after storage in RNAlater at -80 degrees C until RNA extraction. Multiple sclerosis patients were enrolled in a US clinical protocol under which disease progression was evaluated by magnetic resonance imaging. Peripheral blood was subjected to Ficoll-Hypaque density gradient centrifugation to isolate PBMCs, which were then cryopreserved in liquid nitrogen. cDNA was synthesized by template-switch 5'RACE using a primer with a 10-nucleotide random unique molecular identifier that tagged each TCR transcript. Each sequencing run produced over 160 million TCR-beta sequences covering 15-18 subjects. The RNeasy kit was used for extraction of total RNA. TCR-beta VDJ regions were amplified with primers for the TCR constant region and the 5'RACE anchor, using the KAPA Real-time Library Amplification kit. Sample indexes and Illumina adaptors were added in a first PCR, after which library yield was increased in a second PCR. The roughly 650 bp TCR product was size-selected on a 2% E-gel SizeSelection system after Ampure bead purification. Before pooling, library quality was assessed on a Bioanalyzer, concentration was determined with Qubit, and library quantification was performed with the Kapa Library Quantification kit. Paired-end 2 x 150 bp sequencing of the libraries was performed on an Illumina HiSeq 2500. To increase sequence diversity, about 25-31% phiX was spiked into each library pool. The study's processing was this. The UMI-based MiGEC pipeline processed quality-filtered reads and removed over 75% of raw TCR sequences during error correction. VDJ genes were aligned to IMGT germline references, and each clonotype was defined by a unique CDR3 amino acid sequence together with V-J genes. Clonal expansion, Shannon diversity and CDR3 relatedness (CalcPairwiseDistances, ClusterSamples) were evaluated with VDJtools, and phylogenetic trees were built with CLCbio workbench. Clones with at least 8 unique UMIs were defined as expanded, with this threshold being based on coefficient-of-variation modelling across technical triplicates. TCRdb reran the public reads through fastp at Q25 and MiXCR, keeping productive beta chains. A single entry per CDR3 protein holds the most common genes and DNA from its merged rows. TCRdb's processing, not the authors' own work, is the source of the V and J calls. The sample table contains about 60,000 distinct CDR3 sequences; only one count was recorded for approximately 3.8% of them. 1.6% of the sample is in the top ten clones.

The specimen was PBMCs. The chain is assembled from TRBV7-8 and TRBJ2-7; 10 bases in between match TRBD1. The sequence was collected from a man aged 25-40 years with multiple sclerosis. The sequence in DNA is TGTGCCAGCAGCTTCCGCCGGGACAGGGGCTACGAGCAGTACTTC. Its protein reads: CASSFRRDRGYEQYF. The variable domain in full, with residues beyond the CDR3 obtained from the reference TRBV7-8 and TRBJ2-7 genes, is GAGVSQSPRYKVAKRGQDVALRCDPISGHVSLFWYQQALGQGPEFLTYFQNEAQLDKSGLPSDRFFAERPEGSVSTLKIQRTQQEDSAVYLCASSFRRDRGYEQYFGPGTRLTVT.